The T cell receptor beta chain described here comes from a study of beta chain features in type 1 diabetes. Across the whole study: What patients shared with healthy donors was a similar profile of age, gender and cell yields. Examination covered some 99,000,000 sorted cells spanning all samples.

This clone was recorded a few times. Its antigen is not identified. The investigators reverse transcribed all of the isolated RNA, so they sequenced expressed TCRB transcripts. TCRdb's table, derived via immunoSEQ multiplex PCR, lists solely in-frame clones and lacks some. The repertoire has 50,000 to 65,000 clones, roughly 41% of them found once; the top ten carry about 1.5%. Study findings and constraints: Patients with Type 1 diabetes showed moderately but significantly shorter TCRB CDR3s in all four CD4+ subsets.

The germline V gene has CDR1 KGHSY and CDR2 FQNENV. The CDR3 is made up of 16 amino acids. The V gene end was trimmed by 3 bases and the J gene end by 0 bases; junction bases not matched to a gene: 4. Sequencing was carried out using Tregs from blood. The rearrangement uses TRBV16 and TRBJ1-1; 10 bases are shared with TRBD1. The origin of this receptor is a man aged 25-40 years with type 1 diabetes. The CDR3 is CASSQLDRGMNTEAFF. The CDR3 nucleotides read TGTGCCAGCAGCCAGTTGGACAGGGGGATGAACACTGAAGCTTTCTTT.